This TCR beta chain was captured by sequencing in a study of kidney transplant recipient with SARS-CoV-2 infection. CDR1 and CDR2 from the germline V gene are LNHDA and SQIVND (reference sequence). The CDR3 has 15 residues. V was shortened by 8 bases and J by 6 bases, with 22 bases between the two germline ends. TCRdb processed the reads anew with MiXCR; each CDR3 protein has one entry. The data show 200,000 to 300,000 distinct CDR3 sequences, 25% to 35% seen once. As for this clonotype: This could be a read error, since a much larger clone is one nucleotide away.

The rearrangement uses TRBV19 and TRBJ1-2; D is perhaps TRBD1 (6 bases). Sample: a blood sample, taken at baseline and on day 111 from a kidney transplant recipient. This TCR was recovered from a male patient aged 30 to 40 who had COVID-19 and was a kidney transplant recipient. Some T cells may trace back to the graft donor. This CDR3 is CASGGGLAQYDGYTF. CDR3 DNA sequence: TGTGCCAGTGGGGGCGGGTTGGCCCAGTATGATGGCTACACCTTC.